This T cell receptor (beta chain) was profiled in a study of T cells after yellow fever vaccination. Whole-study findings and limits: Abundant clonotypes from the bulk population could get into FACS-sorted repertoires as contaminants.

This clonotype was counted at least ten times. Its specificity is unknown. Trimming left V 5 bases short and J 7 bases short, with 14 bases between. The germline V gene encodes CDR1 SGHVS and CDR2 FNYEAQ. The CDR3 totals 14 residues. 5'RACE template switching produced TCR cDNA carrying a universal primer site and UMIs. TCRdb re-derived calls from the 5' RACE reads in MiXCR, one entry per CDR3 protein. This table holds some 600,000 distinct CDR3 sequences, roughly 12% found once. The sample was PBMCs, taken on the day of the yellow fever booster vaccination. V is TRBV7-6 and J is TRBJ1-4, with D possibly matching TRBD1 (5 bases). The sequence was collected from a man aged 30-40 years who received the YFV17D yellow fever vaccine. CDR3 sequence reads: CASSKGQGGEKLFF. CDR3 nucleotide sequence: TGTGCCAGCAGCAAAGGCCAGGGAGGTGAAAAACTGTTTTTT. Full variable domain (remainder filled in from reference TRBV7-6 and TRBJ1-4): GAGVSQSPRYKVTKRGQDVALRCDPISGHVSLYWYRQALGQGPEFLTYFNYEAQQDKSGLPNDRFSAERPEGSISTLTIQRTEQRDSAMYRCASSKGQGGEKLFFGSGTQLSVL.